Below are 4 T cell receptor beta chains sequenced from a single sample in a study of cytomegalovirus exposure and HLA in healthy donors. It was with 60 Vbeta and 13 Jbeta primers that the PCR ran. TCRdb's table, derived via immunoSEQ multiplex PCR, lists solely in-frame clones and lacks some. The table lists about 180,000 clones, around 79% of them singletons. Source material: PBMCs. The receptor set was obtained from a woman between 35 and 50 years old in good health and CMV-seronegative.

The chain uses TRBV27 and TRBJ2-7; tentative D call: TRBD1 (6 bases). The V end lost 7 bases, the J end lost 3 bases, and 13 bases lay between the germline ends. The CDR3 runs to 13 residues. The germline V gene has CDR1 MNHEY and CDR2 SMNVEV (reference sequence). CDR3 in DNA: TGTGCCAGCATGACAGGTACCTTCTACGAGCAGTACTTC. It yields the protein CASMTGTFYEQYF.

The chain has TRBV5-1 and TRBJ1-1; 7 bases fit TRBD1. This CDR3 is built from 12 residues. The junction had 4 bases not matched to a gene; V was cut back by 3 bases and J by 8 bases. The germline CDR1 and CDR2 sequences are SGHRS and YFSETQ. This chain's CDR3 is CASSSDRWEAFF. CDR3 coding DNA: TGCGCCAGCAGCTCGGACAGGTGGGAAGCTTTCTTT.

This clone was seen a few times. The CDR3 is CASSYTGYNTEAFF. DNA of the CDR3: TGTGCCAGCAGTTACACAGGCTACAACACTGAAGCTTTCTTT. The chain has TRBV6-5 and TRBJ1-1; tentatively, D is TRBD1 (5 bases). Germline CDR1 and CDR2: MNHEY and SVGAGI. This CDR3 contains 14 residues. The ends were cut back, 2 bases at V and 2 bases at J, with 9 bases in the middle.

This rearrangement joins TRBV7-9 to TRBJ1-5, with D possibly being TRBD1 (5 bases). Germline values: CDR1 SEHNR, CDR2 FQNEAQ (reference sequence). The CDR3 has 14 residues. Trimming pared 1 base from V and 5 bases from J, leaving 9 bases between. CDR3 loop: CASSLEGSYQPQHF. DNA for the CDR3: TGTGCCAGCAGCTTAGAGGGGTCCTATCAGCCCCAGCATTTT.